This note documents a single T cell receptor (beta chain) sequence. Its antigen remains unknown. The record originates from a study of cytomegalovirus exposure and HLA in healthy donors. The primer mix had 60 Vbeta and 13 Jbeta primers. This table comes from immunoSEQ multiplex PCR, and its TCRdb copy is limited to in-frame clones, with some not included. Of some 150,000 clones listed, 50% to 75% are singletons. General study findings and limits: Rarity marked most TCR sequences, yet some public TCRs occurred in many donors.

The TCR originated in a woman between 35 and 50 years old in good health and CMV-seronegative. What was sequenced was PBMCs.

Here the CDR3 reads CAWDGSGTGSDLSYGYTF. DNA of the CDR3: TGTGCCTGGGATGGGTCCGGGACAGGTTCCGACCTAAGCTATGGCTACACCTTC. The chain carries TRBV30 and TRBJ1-2; 8 bases agree with TRBD1. This CDR3 is 18 amino acids long. Germline V gene data show CDR1 as GTSNPN and CDR2 as SVGIG (reference sequence). Trimming cost V 5 bases and J 4 bases; bases outside gene matches: 21. Full variable domain (rest looked up from reference TRBV30 and TRBJ1-2): SQTIHQWPATLVQPVGSPLSLECTVEGTSNPNLYWYRQAAGRGLQLLFYSVGIGQISSEVPQNLSASRPQDRQFILSSKKLLLSDSGFYLCAWDGSGTGSDLSYGYTFGSGTRLTVV.